Shown below are 7 T cell receptor beta chains from a single sample sequenced in a study of T-cell reconstitution after alpha-beta-depleted transplantation in children. TCRbeta library preparation incorporated unique molecular identifiers. TCRdb reprocessed the PCR reads with MiXCR, giving one entry per CDR3 protein. Among 200,000 or so distinct CDR3 sequences listed, 6.6% were seen once. The sample here was PBMCs, taken before TCRalphabeta/CD19-depleted stem cell transplant. Receptor source: a boy aged 2 to 10 with acute lymphoblastic leukemia, due to receive a stem cell transplant.

This clonotype showed up many times. This chain links TRBV7-8 with TRBJ1-2; D gene uncertain. V lost 2 bases, J lost 0 bases, and 7 bases lay in between. There are 14 residues in the CDR3. Germline V gene sequence: CDR1 SGHVS, CDR2 FQNEAQ. The CDR3 loop is CASSLSETNYGYTF. As DNA, the CDR3 is TGTGCCAGCAGCTTATCAGAAACTAACTATGGCTACACCTTC. Based on the CDR3 plus reference TRBV7-8 and TRBJ1-2, the full variable domain is GAGVSQSPRYKVAKRGQDVALRCDPISGHVSLFWYQQALGQGPEFLTYFQNEAQLDKSGLPSDRFFAERPEGSVSTLKIQRTQQEDSAVYLCASSLSETNYGYTFGSGTRLTVV.

The rearrangement joins TRBV5-6 to TRBJ2-3; no definite D call. The germline CDR1 and CDR2 sequences are SGHDT and YYEEEE. CDR3 size: 16 residues. V lost 2 bases to trimming and J lost 1 base, with 14 bases between them. The CDR3 protein is CASSFGLGPGTDTQYF. The CDR3 DNA is TGTGCCAGCAGCTTCGGCCTTGGGCCAGGCACAGATACGCAGTATTTT. The full variable domain, its missing parts supplied by reference TRBV5-6 and TRBJ2-3, is DAGVTQSPTHLIKTRGQQVTLRCSPKSGHDTVSWYQQALGQGPQFIFQYYEEEERQRGNFPDRFSGHQFPNYSSELNVNALLLGDSALYLCASSFGLGPGTDTQYFGPGTRLTVL.

CDR3 region: CASNGGPGETQYF. In DNA form, the CDR3 reads TGTGCCAGCAACGGCGGCCCGGGGGAGACCCAGTACTTC. The chain links TRBV2 to TRBJ2-5; D is possibly TRBD2 (5 bases). This CDR3 spans 13 amino acids. Germline lookup yields CDR1 SNHLY and CDR2 FYNNEI. The ends were cut back, 7 bases at V and 5 bases at J, with 14 bases in the middle.

This clonotype was seen ten or more times. The V call is TRBV5-1, the J call TRBJ2-5, with a possible D match to TRBD1 (6 bases). CDR1 and CDR2 (germline): SGHRS, YFSETQ. This CDR3 contains 15 residues. With 1 base removed from V and 0 bases from J, the gap between germline ends came to 10 bases. CDR3 protein: CASSLSWTDQETQYF. The CDR3 DNA follows: TGCGCCAGCAGCTTGAGTTGGACAGACCAAGAGACCCAGTACTTC. The full variable domain, completed using reference TRBV5-1 and TRBJ2-5, is KAGVTQTPRYLIKTRGQQVTLSCSPISGHRSVSWYQQTPGQGLQFLFEYFSETQRNKGNFPGRFSGRQFSNSRSEMNVSTLELGDSALYLCASSLSWTDQETQYFGPGTRLLVL.

This clonotype was seen many times. This chain connects TRBV29-1 to TRBJ2-1; 8 nucleotides match TRBD2. Trimming at V came to 4 bases and at J to 4 bases, leaving 3 bases not matched to a gene. Germline V gene data show CDR1 as SQVTM and CDR2 as ANQGSEA. This CDR3 has 13 amino acids. CDR3 in DNA: TGCAGCGTTGCCGGGGGGGATTACAATGAGCAGTTCTTC. Encoded protein: CSVAGGDYNEQFF.

This clonotype occurred many times. J is TRBJ2-1 and V is TRBV11-3; D gene ambiguous. Germline V gives CDR1 SGHNT, CDR2 YENEEA. CDR3 size: 13 residues. The V gene lost 5 bases and the J gene lost 5 bases, with 10 bases spanning the gap. Here the CDR3 reads CASSPSSDNEQFF. The CDR3 nucleotides are TGTGCCAGCAGCCCCTCCTCGGACAATGAGCAGTTCTTC.

V gene TRBV11-2 combines with J gene TRBJ2-3; 7 bases are shared with TRBD2. Germline CDR1 is SGHAT and CDR2 is FQNNGV. The CDR3 totals 15 residues. V trimming: 5 bases; J trimming: 7 bases; junction bases outside the gene matches: 12. CDR3 DNA sequence: TGTGCCAGCAGCGTTTTGGGGGGGAGGAACTATACGCAGTATTTT. Translating gives CASSVLGGRNYTQYF.